Listed below are T cell receptor beta chains from one sample, sequenced in a study of T cells in Graves' hyperthyroidism and ophthalmopathy. TCRdb reprocessed the multiplex PCR reads with MiXCR, giving one entry per CDR3 protein. The table includes about 700,000 distinct CDR3 sequences, 40% to 55% detected once. What was sequenced was peripheral blood or thyroid tissue (not recorded which). The origin of the receptors is an adult man with Graves' disease, either hyperthyroidism or ophthalmopathy (not recorded which). Both conserved end residues are part of each CDR3. Size values are once, few and many counts, or a class for expanded clones, and some rows have none.

>TRBJ1-1|TRBV15|many
CATSRGGIGETEAFF
>TRBJ1-3|TRBV7-2|many
CASSLVFAGGENTIYF
>TRBJ2-7|TRBV2|many
CASSESGSGHEQYF
>-|TRBV29-1|-
CSVESAGGSEQYF
>TRBJ1-1|TRBV7-3|-
CASSSLGGGQDEAFF
>TRBJ1-2|TRBV29-1|once
CSVEKGDTAYGYTF
>TRBJ2-7|TRBV7-9|-
CASSYGTGYEQYF
>TRBJ1-6|TRBV10-2|-
CVSYGSYNSPLHF
>TRBJ1-4|TRBV2|few
CASSEQMNEKLFF
>TRBJ2-7|TRBV2|many
CASSEAGQAGEQYF
>TRBJ1-1|TRBV6-5|-
CASIQGLEAFF
>TRBJ2-5|TRBV5-1|-
CASSSGSGADEQTQYF
>TRBJ2-5|TRBV19|-
CASSIEASGQETQYF
>TRBJ1-1|TRBV20-1|-
CSARAGREKAEAFF
>TRBJ1-1|TRBV15|many
CATSRDRTGLGWWAFF
>TRBJ2-2|TRBV20-1|-
CSARGGPANTGELFF
>TRBJ2-7|TRBV10-2|once
CASSGLYYEQCF
>TRBJ1-2|TRBV20-1|-
CSARDDDRLRGYTF
>TRBJ1-3|TRBV12-3/TRBV12-4|many
CASSSGYSGNTIYF
>TRBJ2-5|TRBV7-7|-
CASSLKQGPQETQYF
>TRBJ2-5|TRBV7-2|once
CASSFAMEETQYF
>TRBJ2-7|TRBV29-1|many
CSVDPSGTYEQYF
>TRBJ2-5|TRBV7-8|-
CASSSFGGDSQETQYF
>TRBJ1-4|TRBV19|-
CASSIRRQGSEKLFF
>TRBJ1-1|TRBV5-6|few
CASSLKEDTEAFF
>TRBJ1-1|TRBV12-3/TRBV12-4|-
CASSKSQGGQTEAFF
>TRBJ2-7|TRBV7-3|-
CASSPSRGSYEQYF
>TRBJ1-1|TRBV7-9|-
CASSPMGSRNTEAFF
>TRBJ1-1|TRBV12-3/TRBV12-4|-
CASSLVPTNTEASF
>TRBJ2-6|TRBV12-3/TRBV12-4|-
CASSYFGVGANVLTF
>TRBJ2-7|TRBV6-1|-
CASYGTRSSYEQYF
>TRBJ1-6|TRBV10-3|few
CASSEGTAANSPLHF
>TRBJ1-5|TRBV7-8|few
CASSRATGGSESQPQHF
>TRBJ1-5|TRBV10-3|-
CASSLQSGFSNQPQHF
>TRBJ1-6|TRBV7-6|many
CASNPIPMGVGNSPLHF
>TRBJ1-4|TRBV5-6|few
CASSPGQGWTNEKLFF
>TRBJ1-4|TRBV19|few
CASSIRRQGQATNEKLFF
>TRBJ1-1|TRBV12-5|-
CASGQDSFEAFF
>TRBJ1-2|TRBV9|few
CASSVAAASNYGYTF
>TRBJ1-5|TRBV4-1|few
CASSHPGQEDSNQPQHF
>TRBJ1-1|TRBV7-9|once
CASSTRDRVVGTEALF
>TRBJ2-5|TRBV5-1|-
CASSSSEKVYF
>TRBJ1-5|TRBV7-9|many
CASSSPNRVNSSHAHF
>TRBJ1-2|TRBV20-1|few
CSARTGTGWGYGYTF